The clone carrying this T cell receptor (beta chain) has just a few counts. V was clipped by 6 bases and J by 6 bases, with 14 bases between them. The CDR3 length is 13 residues. Germline CDR1 is SQVTM and CDR2 is ANQGSEA. Assay: immunoSEQ multiplex PCR; the TCRdb copy retains only in-frame clones and omits some. Of some 690,000 clones detected, 90% appear once; the ten largest clones hold 34%. These data are taken from a study of shared clonotypes between healthy human individuals. Sequencing was performed on memory CD8+ T cells from PBMCs. Subset reported: CD45RO+ cells pooled with CCR7-negative TemRA cells. This receptor was identified in a young man in good health. Some clones in this sample may be carry-over from other donors' samples. J is TRBJ2-2 and V is TRBV29-1; tentative D call: TRBD2 (5 bases). The CDR3 region is CSVTPPGAGELFF. In DNA, the CDR3 is TGCAGCGTCACCCCCCCCGGGGCCGGGGAGCTGTTTTTT.